The entry below gives a single T cell receptor beta chain sequence along with its context. This specimen comes from a study of cytomegalovirus exposure and HLA in healthy donors. The repertoire was sequenced with immunoSEQ multiplex PCR; TCRdb's copy has only in-frame clones and lacks some. The sample holds more than 140,000 clones, less than 90% seen once. Per the germline V gene, CDR1 is SQVTM and CDR2 is ANQGSEA. The V and J ends lost 2 bases and 6 bases, in that order; junction bases with no gene match: 7. This CDR3 has 14 residues. The genes are TRBV29-1 and TRBJ1-1; TRBD1 matches at 9 bases. The material sequenced was PBMCs. The clonotype was recovered from a woman younger than 30 in good health and CMV-seropositive. As DNA, the CDR3 is TGCAGCGTTGAATCCCGCTGGACAGGGGCTGAAGCTTTCTTT. It specifies CSVESRWTGAEAFF. The entire variable domain, with the rest obtained from reference TRBV29-1 and TRBJ1-1, is as follows: SAVISQKPSRDICQRGTSLTIQCQVDSQVTMMFWYRQQPGQSLTLIATANQGSEATYESGFVIDKFPISRPNLTFSTLTVSNMSPEDSSIYLCSVESRWTGAEAFFGQGTRLTVV.